These 12 T cell receptor beta chains were sequenced from one sample in a study of Graves' ophthalmopathy and Graves' hyperthyroidism. From RNA, the CDR3 regions of TCR beta chains were amplified and sequenced. After a first-round RT-PCR with HTBI primers, a second-round multiplex PCR was run. TCRdb passed the multiplex PCR reads through MiXCR, listing each CDR3 protein once. This sample carries a few hundred thousand distinct CDR3 sequences, 21% of them seen once, and the ten largest clones take around 3.1%. The sample consisted of peripheral blood. These receptors were collected from a woman aged 18-35 years with stable Graves' hyperthyroidism.

This clonotype was counted at least ten times. The chain is built from TRBV6-1 and TRBJ2-7; possibly TRBD1 for D (6 bases). The CDR3 totals 14 residues. The V and J ends lost 1 base and 8 bases respectively, with 15 bases between them. Germline CDR1 and CDR2: MNHNS and SASEGT. The CDR3 bases are TGTGCCAGCAGTGAAGTCGGGGACATCCCGCAGCAGTACTTC. This gives the protein CASSEVGDIPQQYF.

A remark on this clonotype: At one end the junction does not follow the germline gene, possibly because of a read error. The V gene is TRBV10-3, the J gene TRBJ2-4; D may be TRBD1 (5 bases). The CDR3 runs to 15 residues. Looked up from germline, CDR1 is ENHRY and CDR2 is SYGVKD. In DNA, the CDR3 is TGTGCCATCAGTGAGTCCCAGGGAACCAAAAACATTAAGTACTTC. Its protein is CAISESQGTKNIKYF.

This chain connects TRBV2 to TRBJ1-2; 7 nucleotides align to TRBD1. The CDR3 totals 15 residues. CDR1 and CDR2 from the germline V gene are SNHLY and FYNNEI. Unmatched junction bases numbered 14, after V lost 5 bases and J lost 8 bases. The CDR3 region is CASSSLLQGSNGYTF. The CDR3 DNA follows: TGTGCCAGCAGTTCACTCCTACAGGGGTCAAACGGCTACACCTTC.

This clonotype was observed a few times. V and J are TRBV19 and TRBJ2-7; 7 bases are shared with TRBD2. The CDR3 covers 14 residues. CDR1 and CDR2 (germline): LNHDA, SQIVND (reference sequence). Germline trimming cut 5 bases from V and 2 bases from J; bases unmatched to any gene: 6. This CDR3 is CASSGGLGPYEQYF. Here the CDR3 DNA reads TGTGCCAGTAGTGGAGGACTAGGGCCCTACGAGCAGTACTTC.

This clonotype was detected many times. This sequence joins TRBV20-1 and TRBJ1-5, with unresolved D. The CDR3 contains 14 residues. The V end was cut by 0 bases, the J end by 0 bases, with 6 bases between. In germline, CDR1 is DFQATT, CDR2 SNEGSKA (reference sequence). Written as DNA, the CDR3 is TGCAGTGCTAGAGAACGGGATAGCAATCAGCCCCAGCATTTT. Translated: CSARERDSNQPQHF.

This clonotype was detected ten times or more. The V call is TRBV11-2, the J call TRBJ2-7; D is possibly TRBD2 (5 bases). V lost 1 base, J lost 4 bases, and 11 bases lay in between. CDR3 length equals 14 residues. The germline CDR1 and CDR2 sequences are SGHAT and FQNNGV. CDR3 residues: CASSLVGGPYEQYF. Here the CDR3 DNA reads TGTGCCAGCAGCTTAGTCGGCGGGCCTTACGAGCAGTACTTC.

This clonotype was counted at least ten times. The chain recombines TRBV20-1 with TRBJ1-6; D ambiguous. There are 13 residues in the CDR3. V was shortened by 1 base and J by 10 bases, with 11 bases between the two germline ends. Germline-derived CDR1 and CDR2 are DFQATT and SNEGSKA (reference sequence). The CDR3, as DNA: TGCAGTGCTAGAGTGTCCGGTTGGTCACCCCTCCACTTT. Its translation is CSARVSGWSPLHF.

The chain employs TRBV20-1 and TRBJ2-7, with D perhaps matching TRBD2 (8 bases). This CDR3 has 13 residues. Germline CDR1 and CDR2: DFQATT and SNEGSKA (reference sequence). V was clipped by 0 bases and J by 10 bases, with 16 bases between them. In DNA form, the CDR3 reads TGCAGTGCTAGAGAGGGACTAGAGGGGGCCCAGTACTTC. Amino acid sequence: CSAREGLEGAQYF.

This clonotype was observed many times. The chain is built from TRBV25-1 and TRBJ2-7; D remains unclear. V lost 1 base and J lost 0, with 7 bases in between. CDR3 length: 14 residues. CDR1 MGHDK and CDR2 SYGVNS come from the germline V gene. The CDR3 DNA is TGTGCCAGCAGTGAATCTCCTGGCTCCTACGAGCAGTACTTC. Translation gives CASSESPGSYEQYF.

V and J are TRBV6-2 or TRBV6-3 and TRBJ2-5; D is unclear. Germline CDR1 reads MNHEY; CDR2 reads SVGEGT. Trimming cost V 6 bases and J 6 bases, with 8 bases left between them. The CDR3 contains 11 residues. The CDR3 region is CASSPRQTQYF. CDR3 coding DNA: TGTGCCAGCAGCCCCCGCCAGACCCAGTACTTC.

Ten or more counts support this clonotype. The chain combines TRBV10-3 with TRBJ2-7; no clear D. CDR1 is ENHRY and CDR2 is SYGVKD in the germline V gene. Trimming cost V 7 bases and J 4 bases, with 14 bases left between them. This CDR3 has 13 residues. CDR3 in amino acids: CAINNGEPYEQYF. The CDR3 coding sequence is TGTGCCATCAATAACGGCGAACCTTACGAGCAGTACTTC.

The chain uses TRBV18 and TRBJ2-7, with 10 bases lining up with TRBD2. The CDR3 covers 15 residues. V shed 0 bases, J shed 9 bases, and the junction held 8 bases outside the gene matches. Germline assignment: CDR1 KGHSH and CDR2 LQKENI. CDR3 amino acids: CASSPPASGSNGQYF. Written as DNA, the CDR3 is TGTGCCAGCTCACCACCGGCTAGCGGGAGCAACGGGCAGTACTTC.